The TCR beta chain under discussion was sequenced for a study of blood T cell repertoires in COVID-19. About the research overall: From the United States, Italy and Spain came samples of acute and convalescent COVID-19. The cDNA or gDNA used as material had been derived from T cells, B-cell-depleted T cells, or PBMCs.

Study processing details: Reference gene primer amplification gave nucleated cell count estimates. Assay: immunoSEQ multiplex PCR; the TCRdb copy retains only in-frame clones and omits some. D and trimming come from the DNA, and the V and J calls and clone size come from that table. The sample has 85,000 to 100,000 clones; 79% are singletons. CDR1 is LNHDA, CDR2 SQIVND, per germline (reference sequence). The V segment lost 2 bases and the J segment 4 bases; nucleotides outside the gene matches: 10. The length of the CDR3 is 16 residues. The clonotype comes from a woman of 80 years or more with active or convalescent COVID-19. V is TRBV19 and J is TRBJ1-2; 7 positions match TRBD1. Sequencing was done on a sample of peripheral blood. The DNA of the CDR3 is TGTGCCAGTAGTATAAGTGAGACAGGGCTCATCTATGGCTACACCTTC. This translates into CASSISETGLIYGYTF.